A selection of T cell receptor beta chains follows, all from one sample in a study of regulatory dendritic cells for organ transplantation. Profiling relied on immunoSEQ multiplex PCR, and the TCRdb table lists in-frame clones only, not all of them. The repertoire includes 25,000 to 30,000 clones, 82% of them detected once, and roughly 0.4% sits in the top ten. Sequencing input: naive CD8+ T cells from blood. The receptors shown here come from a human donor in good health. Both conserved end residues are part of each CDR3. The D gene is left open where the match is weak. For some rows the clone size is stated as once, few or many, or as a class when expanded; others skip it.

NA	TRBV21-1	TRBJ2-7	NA	CASSKARQSYEQYF	TGTGCCAGCAGCAAAGCGCGGCAGAGCTACGAGCAGTACTTC
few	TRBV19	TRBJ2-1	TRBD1	CASSIAGRGNYNEQFF	TGTGCCAGTAGTATAGCGGGCAGGGGGAACTACAATGAGCAGTTCTTC
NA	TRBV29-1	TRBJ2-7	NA	CSVGGGDEQYF	TGCAGCGTTGGGGGCGGGGACGAGCAGTACTTC
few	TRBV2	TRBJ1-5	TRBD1	CASSEVDRDQPQHF	TGTGCCAGCAGTGAGGTGGACAGGGATCAGCCCCAGCATTTT
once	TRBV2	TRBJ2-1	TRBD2	CASGTSGGLDEQFF	TGTGCCAGCGGGACTAGCGGGGGGTTAGATGAGCAGTTCTTC
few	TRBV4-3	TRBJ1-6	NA	CASSQDRGYNSPLHF	TGCGCCAGCAGCCAAGATCGAGGGTACAATTCACCCCTCCACTTT
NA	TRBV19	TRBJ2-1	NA	CASSSLSRDNEQFF	TGTGCCAGTAGCTCCCTATCGAGGGACAATGAGCAGTTCTTC
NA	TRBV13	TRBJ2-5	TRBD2	CASSLETSGEETQYF	TGTGCCAGCAGCTTAGAGACTAGCGGGGAAGAGACCCAGTACTTC
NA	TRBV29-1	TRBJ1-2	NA	CSVAQGRGGYTF	TGCAGCGTTGCACAGGGACGGGGTGGCTACACCTTC
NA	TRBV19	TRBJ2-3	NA	CASSILAGTDTQYF	TGTGCCAGTAGTATCTTGGCCGGCACAGATACGCAGTATTTT
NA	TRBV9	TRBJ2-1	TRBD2	CASSVIAGGPDEQFF	TGTGCCAGCAGCGTAATAGCGGGGGGGCCGGATGAGCAGTTCTTC
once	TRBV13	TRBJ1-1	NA	CASSSAGKATEAFF	TGTGCCAGCAGCTCCGCCGGGAAGGCAACTGAAGCTTTCTTT
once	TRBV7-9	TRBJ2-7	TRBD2	CASSLDDSGGYEQYF	TGTGCCAGCAGCTTAGATGATAGCGGGGGGTACGAGCAGTACTTC
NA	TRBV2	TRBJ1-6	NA	CATMNRYQGIETFTNSPLHF	TGTGCCACCATGAACCGTTACCAGGGAATCGAAACTTTCACAAATTCACCCCTCCACTTT
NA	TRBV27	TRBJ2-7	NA	CASSQLHSYEQYF	TGTGCCAGCAGTCAACTGCACAGCTACGAGCAGTACTTC
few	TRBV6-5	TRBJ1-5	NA	CASTWGRQPQHF	TGTGCCAGCACCTGGGGGCGTCAGCCCCAGCATTTT
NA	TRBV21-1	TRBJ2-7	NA	CASSKALAESSSYEQYF	TGTGCCAGCAGCAAAGCGCTTGCGGAGTCGAGCTCCTACGAGCAGTACTTC
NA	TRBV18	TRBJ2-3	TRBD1	CASSLTRTGGGTDTQYF	TGTGCCAGCTCCCTTACTCGGACAGGGGGCGGCACAGATACGCAGTATTTT
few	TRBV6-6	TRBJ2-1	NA	CASSPIDYYNEQFF	TGTGCCAGCAGTCCGATTGACTACTACAATGAGCAGTTCTTC
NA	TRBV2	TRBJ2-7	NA	CASSPTSGSVDNEQYF	TGTGCCAGCAGTCCTACGAGTGGATCGGTTGACAACGAGCAGTACTTC
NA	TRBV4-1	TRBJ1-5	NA	CASSPQIPGAGGEPQHF	TGCGCCAGCAGCCCGCAAATACCCGGGGCGGGGGGGGAGCCCCAGCATTTT
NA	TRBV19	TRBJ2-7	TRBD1	CASSLTGASSYEQYF	TGTGCCAGTAGCCTGACAGGGGCGAGCTCCTACGAGCAGTACTTC
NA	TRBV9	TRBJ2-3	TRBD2	CASSVGSGGADTQYF	TGTGCCAGCAGCGTAGGGAGTGGGGGGGCAGATACGCAGTATTTT